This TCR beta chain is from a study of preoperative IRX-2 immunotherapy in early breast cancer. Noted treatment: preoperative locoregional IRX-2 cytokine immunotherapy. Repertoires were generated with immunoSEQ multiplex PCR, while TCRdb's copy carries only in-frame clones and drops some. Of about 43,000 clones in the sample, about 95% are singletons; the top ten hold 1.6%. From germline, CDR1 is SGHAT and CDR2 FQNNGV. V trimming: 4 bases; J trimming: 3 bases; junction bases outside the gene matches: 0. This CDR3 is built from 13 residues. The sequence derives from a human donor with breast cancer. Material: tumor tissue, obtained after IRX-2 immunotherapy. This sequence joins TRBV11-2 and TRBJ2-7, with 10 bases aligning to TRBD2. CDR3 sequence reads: CASSWTSGYEQYF. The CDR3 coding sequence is TGTGCCAGCAGCTGGACTAGCGGCTACGAGCAGTACTTC.